The TCR beta chain under discussion was sequenced for a study of blood T cell repertoires in COVID-19. Some clones are missing from TCRdb's copy, which holds only in-frame ones; the method was immunoSEQ multiplex PCR. The data show some 350,000 clones, with roughly 89% seen just once and less than 3.5% held by the top ten. This CDR3 region has 19 residues. The germline V and J ends were trimmed by 2 bases and 3 bases, with 23 bases remaining between them. Germline V gene sequence: CDR1 MNHEY, CDR2 SMNVEV (reference sequence). The origin of this receptor is a woman aged 18-29 years who had recovered from COVID-19. The sample consisted of peripheral blood. The rearrangement joins TRBV27 to TRBJ2-4; D is undetermined. CDR3 sequence reads: CASSLVFVVLAPDKNIQYF. CDR3 in DNA: TGTGCCAGCAGTTTAGTTTTTGTAGTCCTTGCCCCCGACAAAAACATTCAGTACTTC.